Listed below are T cell receptor beta chains from one sample, sequenced in a study of PD-1 blockade in mismatch repair-deficient tumors. Clones were sequenced by immunoSEQ multiplex PCR, and TCRdb holds only the in-frame ones, with some missing. The sample includes about 130,000 clones, about nine tenths of them seen just once. This sample comprised peripheral blood, obtained approximately 73 weeks after starting pembrolizumab. All receptors come from an adult with mismatch repair-deficient cancer. CDR3s include the opening cysteine and the closing phenylalanine or tryptophan. A D gene is named only where the DNA matches it firmly. Not every row has a clone size; where given, it reads once, few, many or a size class.

-	TRBV27	-	TRBJ2-7	TGTGCCAGCAGTTTTCAGGAGCCACTAGCCGCCACCTACGAGCAGTACTTC	CASSFQEPLAATYEQYF
TRBD1	TRBV6-5	-	TRBJ2-7	TGTGCCAGCAGTATGGGACAGGGCTACGAGCAGTACTTC	CASSMGQGYEQYF
TRBD1	TRBV28	-	TRBJ1-5	TGTGCCAGCAGTTTTGGGACAGGGAATCAGCCCCAGCATTTT	CASSFGTGNQPQHF
-	TRBV2	-	TRBJ2-3	TGTGCCAGCAGTGAAGAGTCATTGGGGGGTAATACGCAGTATTTT	CASSEESLGGNTQYF
-	TRBV10-3	-	TRBJ2-2	TGTGCCATCGGACACAGGGTTGGGGAGCTGTTTTTT	CAIGHRVGELFF
-	TRBV4-3	-	TRBJ2-1	TGCGCCAGCAATTCCGGAAAAAATGAGCAGTTCTTC	CASNSGKNEQFF
-	TRBV27	-	TRBJ1-5	TGTGCCAGCAGTTTATCTAGGGGCAATCAGCCCCAGCATTTT	CASSLSRGNQPQHF
-	TRBV13	-	TRBJ2-6	TGTGCCAGCAGCGCAATGAGCTCTGGGGCCAACGTCCTGACTTTC	CASSAMSSGANVLTF
TRBD1	TRBV19	-	TRBJ2-7	TGTGCCAGTAGTTTCGGCAGGGGGAGAGAGCAGTACTTC	CASSFGRGREQYF
TRBD2	TRBV7-3	-	TRBJ2-1	TGTGCCAGCAGCTTAGGGACTAGCCCAAACAATGAGCAGTTCTTC	CASSLGTSPNNEQFF
TRBD1	TRBV5-8	-	TRBJ2-3	TGTGCCAGCAGCTTGGTGGACAGGCCTACAGATACGCAGTATTTT	CASSLVDRPTDTQYF
TRBD1	TRBV7-2	-	TRBJ2-2	TGTGCCAGCAGCTTAGTGGTGACAGGGGGCACCGGGGAGCTGTTTTTT	CASSLVVTGGTGELFF
-	TRBV19	-	TRBJ2-3	TGTGCCAGTAGTATCGTAGCTAGGACAGATACGCAGTATTTT	CASSIVARTDTQYF
TRBD2	TRBV19	-	TRBJ2-2	TGTGCCAGCGGCGGGAGGGCCAACACTAACACCGGGGAGCTGTTTTTT	CASGGRANTNTGELFF
-	TRBV7-2	-	TRBJ2-1	TGTGCCAGCAGCCGCAATAGCGGTAGCTCCTACAATGAGCAGTTCTTC	CASSRNSGSSYNEQFF
TRBD1	TRBV14	-	TRBJ2-7	TGTGCCAGCAGCCAACTTGGGACAGGGGGCACCTACGAGCAGTACTTC	CASSQLGTGGTYEQYF
-	TRBV11-1	-	TRBJ2-3	TGTGCCAGCAGCTTAGGGGTAGGGGTCAGCACAGATACGCAGTATTTT	CASSLGVGVSTDTQYF
-	TRBV11-2	-	TRBJ2-7	TGTGCCAGCAGCTTAAGACCGGCGTTCGAGCAGTACTTC	CASSLRPAFEQYF
TRBD2	TRBV4-1	once	TRBJ2-5	TGCGCCAGCAGCCGAGAGAGCGGGAGAGCACAAGAGACCCAGTACTTC	CASSRESGRAQETQYF
-	TRBV30	few	TRBJ2-7	TGTGCCTGGAGTGGAGGGATTATGGGCGAGCAGTACTTC	CAWSGGIMGEQYF
-	TRBV4-1	once	TRBJ1-3	TGCGCCAGCAGCCAAGAATGGGCAGCCTTAGGACCTGGAAACACCATATATTTT	CASSQEWAALGPGNTIYF
-	TRBV4-1	-	TRBJ2-7	TGCGCCAGCAGCGATAGCCAGGCGGGACTCGACTCCTACGAGCAGTACTTC	CASSDSQAGLDSYEQYF
-	TRBV12-1	-	TRBJ2-3	TGTGCCAGCAGCTTTGGATACAGGGGGCTGATCACAGATACGCAGTATTTT	CASSFGYRGLITDTQYF
-	TRBV27	-	TRBJ1-1	TGTGCCAGCAACCCACAGGGAGGGAACACTGAAGCTTTCTTT	CASNPQGGNTEAFF
-	TRBV25-1	-	TRBJ1-1	TGTGCCAGCAGTGAATCTGGGCGGCACCTGAACACTGAAGCTTTCTTT	CASSESGRHLNTEAFF
TRBD2	TRBV29-1	-	TRBJ2-1	TGCAGCTCGCGAGCGGGAGAGGCTGAGCAGTTCTTC	CSSRAGEAEQFF
TRBD2	TRBV6-6	-	TRBJ2-2	TGTGCCAGCAGTTATCAGCGGGAGGTCACCGGGGAGCTGTTTTTT	CASSYQREVTGELFF
TRBD1	TRBV15	once	TRBJ1-1	TGTGCCACCAGCAGGGGGGGGGACAGGCAAAGTTCGAACACTGAAGCTTTCTTT	CATSRGGDRQSSNTEAFF
-	TRBV19	-	TRBJ1-2	TGTGCCAGTAAGCCCGGACAGTATGGCTACACCTTC	CASKPGQYGYTF